This is a list of T cell receptor beta chains from one sample in a study of blood T cells in healthy people across ages. TCRdb independently ran MiXCR on the 5' RACE reads; one entry per CDR3 protein. The sample consists of approximately 490,000 distinct CDR3 sequences, under 30% of them appearing once. These records were also assigned to another study, of T cells of mothers and their children.

The sample taken for sequencing was blood. All receptors come from a boy between 5 and 17 years old in good health. Both conserved end residues are part of each CDR3. Each record gives: J gene, D gene, CDR3 length, V gene, clone size, CDR3 protein, CDR3 DNA. D genes are given only for firm matches. Some rows mark clone size as missing; the rest say once, few, many or name a class of expanded clone.

j_call: TRBJ2-1; d_call: TRBD2; cdr3_length: 15; v_call: TRBV6-2/TRBV6-3; clone_size: NA; cdr3_aa: CASRRGLAGNNEQFF; cdr3_nt: TGTGCCAGCAGGAGGGGACTAGCGGGGAACAATGAGCAGTTCTTC
j_call: TRBJ1-1; d_call: NA; cdr3_length: 14; v_call: TRBV12-3/TRBV12-4; clone_size: NA; cdr3_aa: CASSLLAENTEAFF; cdr3_nt: TGTGCCAGCAGTTTGTTGGCAGAAAACACTGAAGCTTTCTTT
j_call: TRBJ2-1; d_call: NA; cdr3_length: 17; v_call: TRBV9; clone_size: NA; cdr3_aa: CASSVAQTMRAYNEQFF; cdr3_nt: TGTGCCAGCAGCGTAGCCCAGACTATGCGGGCGTACAATGAGCAGTTCTTC
j_call: TRBJ1-3; d_call: NA; cdr3_length: 13; v_call: TRBV10-3; clone_size: few; cdr3_aa: CAITTERGNTIYF; cdr3_nt: TGTGCCATCACGACAGAGAGGGGAAACACCATATATTTT
j_call: TRBJ2-3; d_call: TRBD1; cdr3_length: 16; v_call: TRBV20-1; clone_size: few; cdr3_aa: CSARPAGQGLTDTQYF; cdr3_nt: TGCAGTGCTAGACCCGCCGGACAGGGGCTCACAGATACGCAGTATTTT
j_call: TRBJ2-6; d_call: TRBD1; cdr3_length: 19; v_call: TRBV5-1; clone_size: NA; cdr3_aa: CASSLAAGTDLSGANVLTF; cdr3_nt: TGCGCCAGCAGTCTCGCGGCCGGGACAGATCTTTCTGGGGCCAACGTCCTGACTTTC
j_call: TRBJ2-3; d_call: NA; cdr3_length: 16; v_call: TRBV5-6; clone_size: NA; cdr3_aa: CASSLRGVREWDTQYF; cdr3_nt: TGTGCCAGCAGCTTGCGGGGAGTGCGGGAATGGGATACGCAGTATTTT
j_call: TRBJ2-7; d_call: NA; cdr3_length: 12; v_call: TRBV28; clone_size: NA; cdr3_aa: CASSWGTYEQYF; cdr3_nt: TGTGCCAGCAGTTGGGGGACCTACGAGCAGTACTTC
j_call: TRBJ2-7; d_call: TRBD1; cdr3_length: 16; v_call: TRBV6-2/TRBV6-3; clone_size: NA; cdr3_aa: CASSYRNGTAIYEQYF; cdr3_nt: TGTGCCAGCAGTTACCGGAACGGGACAGCAATTTACGAGCAGTACTTC
j_call: TRBJ2-3; d_call: NA; cdr3_length: 15; v_call: TRBV2; clone_size: few; cdr3_aa: CASAAGGPLTDTQYF; cdr3_nt: TGTGCCAGCGCCGCGGGTGGCCCGCTCACAGATACGCAGTATTTT
j_call: TRBJ2-7; d_call: TRBD2; cdr3_length: 14; v_call: TRBV29-1; clone_size: once; cdr3_aa: CSVAEREFDYEQYF; cdr3_nt: TGCAGCGTTGCGGAGCGGGAGTTCGACTACGAGCAGTACTTC
j_call: TRBJ2-7; d_call: TRBD1; cdr3_length: 17; v_call: TRBV5-1; clone_size: few; cdr3_aa: CASSLGTGPPPPYEQYF; cdr3_nt: TGCGCCAGCAGCTTGGGGACAGGGCCACCACCGCCCTACGAGCAGTACTTC
j_call: TRBJ2-7; d_call: NA; cdr3_length: 15; v_call: TRBV29-1; clone_size: NA; cdr3_aa: CSVEGVTVGSYEQYF; cdr3_nt: TGCAGCGTTGAAGGGGTTACAGTAGGGTCCTACGAGCAGTACTTC
j_call: TRBJ1-5; d_call: NA; cdr3_length: 15; v_call: TRBV20-1; clone_size: NA; cdr3_aa: CSAREAGAGNQPQHF; cdr3_nt: TGCAGTGCTAGAGAGGCAGGGGCGGGCAATCAGCCCCAGCATTTT
j_call: TRBJ2-7; d_call: NA; cdr3_length: 14; v_call: TRBV5-5; clone_size: few; cdr3_aa: CASSFRSGGDEQYF; cdr3_nt: TGTGCCAGCAGCTTTAGAAGTGGAGGTGACGAGCAGTACTTC
j_call: TRBJ2-7; d_call: NA; cdr3_length: 15; v_call: TRBV6-5; clone_size: NA; cdr3_aa: CAGSYSGTSTYEHYF; cdr3_nt: TGTGCCGGCAGTTACTCGGGGACCTCCACCTACGAGCATTACTTC
j_call: TRBJ2-1; d_call: NA; cdr3_length: 13; v_call: TRBV7-3; clone_size: NA; cdr3_aa: CASSLGHYNEQFF; cdr3_nt: TGTGCCAGCAGCTTAGGGCACTACAATGAGCAGTTCTTC
j_call: TRBJ2-7; d_call: TRBD1; cdr3_length: 15; v_call: TRBV7-9; clone_size: NA; cdr3_aa: CASSSGQVWSYEQYF; cdr3_nt: TGTGCCAGCAGCTCCGGACAGGTCTGGAGCTACGAGCAGTACTTC
j_call: TRBJ2-3; d_call: NA; cdr3_length: 13; v_call: TRBV30; clone_size: NA; cdr3_aa: CAWSTGNTDTQYF; cdr3_nt: TGTGCCTGGAGTACGGGTAACACAGATACGCAGTATTTT
j_call: TRBJ2-1; d_call: NA; cdr3_length: 19; v_call: TRBV24-1; clone_size: few; cdr3_aa: CATSDFTGSDLNSYNEQFF; cdr3_nt: TGTGCCACCAGTGATTTTACTGGGTCCGATCTAAACTCCTACAATGAGCAGTTCTTC
j_call: TRBJ2-3; d_call: NA; cdr3_length: 14; v_call: TRBV7-9; clone_size: NA; cdr3_aa: CASSLERRSDTQYF; cdr3_nt: TGTGCCAGCAGCTTAGAAAGGCGCTCAGATACGCAGTATTTT
j_call: TRBJ2-3; d_call: TRBD1; cdr3_length: 16; v_call: TRBV28; clone_size: many; cdr3_aa: CASSSHRGEGSDTQYF; cdr3_nt: TGTGCCAGCAGCTCTCACAGGGGCGAGGGTTCAGATACGCAGTATTTT
j_call: TRBJ1-4; d_call: NA; cdr3_length: 16; v_call: TRBV25-1; clone_size: few; cdr3_aa: CASSPRVELTNEKLFF; cdr3_nt: TGTGCCAGCAGTCCCCGAGTTGAGCTGACTAATGAAAAACTGTTTTTT
j_call: TRBJ2-7; d_call: NA; cdr3_length: 13; v_call: TRBV7-6; clone_size: few; cdr3_aa: CASSSYRDHEQYF; cdr3_nt: TGTGCCAGCAGCTCATACAGGGACCACGAGCAGTACTTC
j_call: TRBJ2-2; d_call: TRBD2; cdr3_length: 16; v_call: TRBV7-2; clone_size: few; cdr3_aa: CASSLGLAGRVGELFF; cdr3_nt: TGTGCCAGCAGCTTAGGGCTAGCGGGAAGGGTCGGGGAGCTGTTTTTT
j_call: TRBJ2-4; d_call: TRBD2; cdr3_length: 14; v_call: TRBV7-2; clone_size: NA; cdr3_aa: CASSPLRESNIQYF; cdr3_nt: TGTGCCAGCAGCCCCCTGCGGGAGTCGAACATTCAGTACTTC
j_call: TRBJ2-7; d_call: TRBD1; cdr3_length: 14; v_call: TRBV28; clone_size: few; cdr3_aa: CASSSTGWPYEQYF; cdr3_nt: TGTGCCAGCAGTTCGACAGGGTGGCCCTACGAGCAGTACTTC